This T cell receptor (beta chain) originates from a study of blood T cell repertoires in COVID-19. Clones were read by immunoSEQ multiplex PCR, and TCRdb kept only the in-frame ones, dropping some. Here the sample spans almost 250,000 clones, roughly nine tenths being singletons. V lost 3 bases and J lost 7; bases outside the gene matches: 14. This CDR3 spans 18 amino acids. Germline CDR1 LGHDT, CDR2 YNNKEL (reference sequence). The receptor's source is a woman aged 55-70 years who had recovered from COVID-19. V is TRBV3-1 (or the pseudogene TRBV3-2) and J is TRBJ2-3, with 12 bases matching TRBD2. Sequencing was performed on peripheral blood. The CDR3 region has the DNA TGTGCCAGCAGCCACACTCCTGTGACTAGCGGGGGTGGAAATACGCAGTATTTT. It encodes CASSHTPVTSGGGNTQYF.